The TCR beta chain described here comes from a study of blood T cell repertoires in COVID-19. As for the study in general: Some COVID-19 samples were acute and others convalescent; all came from the United States, Italy and Spain. T cells, B-cell-depleted T cells, or PBMCs supplied cDNA or gDNA.

Original processing notes: Amplification with reference gene primers provided the estimates of nucleated cell counts. The data were produced by immunoSEQ multiplex PCR, yet TCRdb's version contains in-frame clones alone and is incomplete. The V and J calls and clone size are taken from that table; D and trimming were inferred from the DNA. The sample includes some 200,000 clones, approximately 80% of them seen just once. Specimen: peripheral blood. The TCR was taken from a woman at least 80 years old with acute or convalescent COVID-19.

CDR3 loop: CASSYSKGASYEQYF. Here the CDR3 DNA reads TGTGCCAGCAGTTACTCTAAGGGGGCTAGCTACGAGCAGTACTTC. The rearrangement links TRBV6-5 to TRBJ2-7, with TRBD1 identical over 7 bases. The CDR3 has 15 residues. CDR1 MNHEY and CDR2 SVGAGI come from the germline V gene. Trimming at V came to 0 bases and at J to 3 bases, leaving 5 bases not matched to a gene.